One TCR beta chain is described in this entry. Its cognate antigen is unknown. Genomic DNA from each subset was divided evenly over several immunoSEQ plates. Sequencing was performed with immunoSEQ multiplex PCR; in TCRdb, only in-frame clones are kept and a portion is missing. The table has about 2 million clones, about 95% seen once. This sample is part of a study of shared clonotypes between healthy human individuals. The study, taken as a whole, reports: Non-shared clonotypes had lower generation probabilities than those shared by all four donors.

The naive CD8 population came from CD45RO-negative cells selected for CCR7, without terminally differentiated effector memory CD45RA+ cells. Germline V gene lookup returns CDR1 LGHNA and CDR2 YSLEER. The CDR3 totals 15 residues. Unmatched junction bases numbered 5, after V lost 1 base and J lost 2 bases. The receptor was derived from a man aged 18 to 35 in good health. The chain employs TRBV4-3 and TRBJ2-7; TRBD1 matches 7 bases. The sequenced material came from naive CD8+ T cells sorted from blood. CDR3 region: CASSQGWGQPYEQYF. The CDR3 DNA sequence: TGCGCCAGCAGCCAAGGGTGGGGACAGCCCTACGAGCAGTACTTC.